Listed below are T cell receptor beta chains from one sample, sequenced in a study of spatial heterogeneity in lung cancer. One entry per CDR3 protein results from TCRdb running MiXCR on the 5' RACE reads. The sample records about 36,000 distinct CDR3 sequences, around 6.9% being singletons. Sequenced here: PBMCs, sampled at follow-up. All receptors come from a male donor with early-stage non-small cell lung cancer. CDR3s include the opening cysteine and the closing phenylalanine or tryptophan. A D gene is named only where the DNA matches it firmly. Size is omitted from some rows. Given values are once, few, many or a class for expanded clones.

TRBD1,few,17,TRBJ2-5,TRBV7-9,TGTGCCAGCAGCTTAGGGGGGACAGGGTATGAATTGGAGACCCAGTACTTC,CASSLGGTGYELETQYF
.,few,12,TRBJ1-2,TRBV24-1,TGTGCCACCAGTGACCGCCTGAATGGCTACACCTTC,CATSDRLNGYTF
.,few,13,TRBJ2-7,TRBV14,TGTGCCAGCAGCCAAGTCGGAAACTACGAGCAGTACTTC,CASSQVGNYEQYF
TRBD1,many,15,TRBJ1-5,TRBV6-1,TGTGCCAGCAGTGAGGGGACAGGGGTCAATCAGCCCCAGCATTTT,CASSEGTGVNQPQHF
TRBD2,medium-sized,14,TRBJ2-2,TRBV12-3/TRBV12-4,TGTGCCAGCAGGGGACTAGCGAACACCGGGGAGCTGTTTTTT,CASRGLANTGELFF
.,many,13,TRBJ2-5,TRBV12-3/TRBV12-4,TGTGCCAGCAGTGCCGCAGGGAGAGAGACCCAGTACTTC,CASSAAGRETQYF
.,many,12,TRBJ1-5,TRBV2,TGTGCCAGCCAGGGGTCCTATCAGCCCCAGCATTTT,CASQGSYQPQHF
TRBD1,many,15,TRBJ2-7,TRBV6-5,TGTGCCAGCAGGACCGGGACAGGAGCTTCCTACGAGCAGTACTTC,CASRTGTGASYEQYF
.,.,11,TRBJ2-7,TRBV23-1,TGCGCCGGGCATGGGAGGAACGAGCAGTACTTC,CAGHGRNEQYF
TRBD1,many,14,TRBJ2-7,TRBV27,TGTGCCAGCAGTTTAGGGACAGGGTCCTACGAGCAGTACTTC,CASSLGTGSYEQYF
TRBD1,.,16,TRBJ2-2,TRBV5-1,TGCGCCAGCAGCTTGGAAGGGACAGGGTTGACCGGGGAGCTGTTTTTT,CASSLEGTGLTGELFF
.,many,11,TRBJ2-1,TRBV5-1,TGCGCCAGCAGCCCGGACTATGAGCAGTTCTTC,CASSPDYEQFF
.,many,14,TRBJ2-3,TRBV6-2/TRBV6-3,TGTGCCAGCAGTGACGGGACTTCCACAGATACGCAGTATTTT,CASSDGTSTDTQYF
.,few,15,TRBJ2-3,TRBV12-3/TRBV12-4,TGTGCCAGCAGTGATGAAGAGGATTACACAGATACGCAGTATTTT,CASSDEEDYTDTQYF
.,many,12,TRBJ2-1,TRBV7-9,TGTGCCAGCAGCGTACAGGGTAATGAGCAGTTCTTC,CASSVQGNEQFF
.,many,15,TRBJ1-4,TRBV2,TGTGCCAGCAGTGAACGGGGTCGGTATGGTGAAAAACTGTTTTTT,CASSERGRYGEKLFF
.,many,17,TRBJ1-6,TRBV4-1,TGCGCCAGCAGCCAAGTCCCTGGGGGGGATAATAATTCACCCCTCCACTTT,CASSQVPGGDNNSPLHF
.,many,16,TRBJ2-2,TRBV6-6,TGTGCCAGCAGTCAAAGCGACATAGACGGCACCGGGGAGCTGTTTTTT,CASSQSDIDGTGELFF
TRBD1,many,13,TRBJ2-7,TRBV2,TGTGCCAGCCACCGGGACAGCACCTACGAGCAGTACTTC,CASHRDSTYEQYF
.,many,17,TRBJ2-1,TRBV7-6,TGTGCCAGCAGCTCCCAGCACGCAGTGAGCTCCTACAATGAGCAGTTCTTC,CASSSQHAVSSYNEQFF
TRBD2,many,19,TRBJ2-3,TRBV10-2,TGCGCCAGCAGTGAGTCGGAGCGGGGGGCCGGTCACCTCACAGATACGCAGTATTTT,CASSESERGAGHLTDTQYF
.,many,14,TRBJ1-2,TRBV5-6,TGTGCCAGCAGCTTGTTCCCGGCTAACTATGGCTACACCTTC,CASSLFPANYGYTF
.,many,14,TRBJ1-4,TRBV30,TGTGCCTGGAGTTTGACAGCAACTAATGAAAAACTGTTTTTT,CAWSLTATNEKLFF
.,many,14,TRBJ2-7,TRBV5-1,TGCGCCAGCAGCTTGGACAAATTCTCCTACGAGCAGTACTTC,CASSLDKFSYEQYF
.,many,17,TRBJ1-1,TRBV6-1,TGTGCCAGCACCTTTCGTTTTGAAAGGGGGGCGAACACTGAAGCTTTCTTT,CASTFRFERGANTEAFF
.,many,12,TRBJ2-7,TRBV21-1,TGTGCCAGCAGCAACCGGCTCTGCGAGCAGTACTTC,CASSNRLCEQYF
TRBD2,many,16,TRBJ2-3,TRBV12-3/TRBV12-4,TGTGCCAGCAGTTTAGGCCTAGCGGGAGAGACAGATACGCAGTATTTT,CASSLGLAGETDTQYF
.,many,14,TRBJ2-7,TRBV7-9,TGTGCCAGCAGCCCACAGGGTGGAAGCTACGAGCAGTACTTC,CASSPQGGSYEQYF
.,.,13,TRBJ2-5,TRBV12-3/TRBV12-4,TGTGCCAGCAGACGACAGGTTCAAGAGACCCAGTACTTC,CASRRQVQETQYF
TRBD1,many,16,TRBJ1-6,TRBV7-2,TGTGCCAGCAGCTATTCCGGGACAGGGTGGAATTCACCCCTCCACTTT,CASSYSGTGWNSPLHF
TRBD1,few,13,TRBJ1-2,TRBV10-3,TGTGCCATCAGTGAGGGACAGGGGGAAAAACTCACCTTC,CAISEGQGEKLTF